This paragraph covers one TCR beta chain sequence. This CDR3 comprises 13 residues. Germline CDR1 is SGHRS and CDR2 is YFSETQ. V shed 6 bases and J shed 3 bases, with 9 bases lying between them. These data originate in a study of siplizumab effects on memory and regulatory T cells. Profiled with immunoSEQ multiplex PCR; TCRdb holds only in-frame clones, not every one. The sample records some 110,000 clones, around 93% being singletons. Specimen: CD4+ T cells sorted from blood. The V and J genes are TRBV5-1 and TRBJ2-2; TRBD2 is a possible D gene (6 bases). The source is a human donor in good health. Written as DNA, the CDR3 is TGCGCCAGCACGGGACTCGACACCGGGGAGCTGTTTTTT. Translating it yields CASTGLDTGELFF.